The 20 T cell receptor beta chains given below trace back to one sample, sequenced in a study of cytomegalovirus exposure and HLA in healthy donors. PCR used 60 Vbeta primers and 13 Jbeta primers. Using immunoSEQ multiplex PCR, the repertoire was profiled, and TCRdb retains in-frame clones only, with some absent. The profile shows approximately 86,000 clones, around three quarters of them singletons. Input material: PBMCs. The receptors shown here come from a man aged 60 to 69 in good health and CMV-seronegative.

The rearrangement links TRBV10-2 to TRBJ2-7; 8 bases agree with TRBD1. The V gene end was trimmed by 4 bases and the J gene end by 1 base; junction bases not matched to a gene: 6. This CDR3 contains 15 residues. CDR1 and CDR2 (germline): WSHSY, SAAADI. Here the CDR3 reads CASSVGTGGSYEQYF. The CDR3 nucleotides are TGCGCCAGCAGTGTAGGAACAGGGGGATCCTACGAGCAGTACTTC.

This sequence joins TRBV6-6 and TRBJ2-2; 8 nucleotides agree with TRBD1. Germline V gene sequence: CDR1 MNHNY, CDR2 SVGAGI (reference sequence). The CDR3 totals 15 residues. V lost 7 bases and J lost 3; bases outside the gene matches: 7. CDR3 region: CASTTTGVDTGELFF. In DNA form, the CDR3 reads TGTGCCAGCACTACGACAGGGGTTGACACCGGGGAGCTGTTTTTT.

The rearrangement links TRBV6-5 to TRBJ2-7; TRBD2 aligns across 7 bases. Germline loops: CDR1 MNHEY, CDR2 SVGAGI. The CDR3 loop spans 14 amino acids. The V segment lost 8 bases and the J segment 0 bases; nucleotides outside the gene matches: 7. CDR3: CASPPSGNSYEQYF. CDR3 nucleotides: TGTGCCAGCCCCCCTAGCGGTAACTCCTACGAGCAGTACTTC.

The chain couples TRBV6-6 to TRBJ1-1; D uncertain. CDR3 length: 16 amino acids. In germline, CDR1 is MNHNY, CDR2 SVGAGI (reference sequence). With 0 bases removed from V and 1 base from J, the gap between germline ends came to 12 bases. The CDR3 DNA reads TGTGCCAGCAGTTACTCGAGGCAGCTCGAGAACACTGAAGCTTTCTTT. Encoded protein: CASSYSRQLENTEAFF.

The chain has TRBV6-5 and TRBJ2-7, with 9 bases aligning to TRBD1. The J segment lost 6 bases and the V segment lost 2 bases, leaving 2 bases of the junction unmatched. Germline V gene lookup returns CDR1 MNHEY and CDR2 SVGAGI. This CDR3 comprises 13 residues. Written as DNA, the CDR3 is TGTGCCAGCAGTTACCCGGACAGGGGCGAGCAGTACTTC. This translates into CASSYPDRGEQYF.

The chain recombines TRBV5-4 with TRBJ2-5; possibly TRBD1 for D (6 bases). CDR1 is SGHNT, CDR2 YYREEE, per germline (reference sequence). The CDR3 is made up of 14 amino acids. V was pared by 0 bases and J by 4 bases, with 10 bases between. CDR3 region: CASSLESGAETQYF. For the CDR3, the DNA is TGTGCCAGCAGCTTGGAATCAGGGGCAGAGACCCAGTACTTC.

This clone was seen only a few times. The chain is built from TRBV5-1 and TRBJ2-1; TRBD1 agrees at 8 bases. V lost 2 bases and J lost 7; bases outside the gene matches: 8. Germline V gene data show CDR1 as SGHRS and CDR2 as YFSETQ. This CDR3 is 15 amino acids long. The CDR3 protein is CASSLDGQGTNEQFF. The CDR3 DNA sequence: TGCGCCAGCAGCTTAGATGGACAGGGTACTAATGAGCAGTTCTTC.

V and J are TRBV5-1 and TRBJ1-3, with 7 bases aligning to TRBD1. CDR3 length: 15 residues. Germline V gives CDR1 SGHRS, CDR2 YFSETQ. Germline trimming cut 0 bases from V and 0 bases from J; bases unmatched to any gene: 0. CDR3 sequence: CASSLGTGSGNTIYF. In nucleotides, the CDR3 is TGCGCCAGCAGCTTGGGGACAGGCTCTGGAAACACCATATATTTT.

The rearrangement uses TRBV6-1 and TRBJ1-1; 10 bases align to TRBD1. CDR1 and CDR2 from the germline V gene are MNHNS and SASEGT. Unmatched junction bases numbered 6, after V lost 4 bases and J lost 1 base. The CDR3 has 16 amino acids. The CDR3 sequence is CASSARQGAKNTEAFF. The CDR3 DNA reads TGTGCCAGCAGTGCCCGACAGGGGGCAAAGAACACTGAAGCTTTCTTT.

V usage is TRBV4-3 and J usage is TRBJ2-5; D is ambiguous. This CDR3 comprises 14 residues. Germline V gene data show CDR1 as LGHNA and CDR2 as YSLEER. With 1 base removed from V and 5 bases from J, the gap between germline ends came to 11 bases. CDR3 residues: CASSQALDGETQYF. CDR3 nucleotides: TGCGCCAGCAGCCAAGCTCTAGACGGGGAGACCCAGTACTTC.

This clone appeared a single time. The rearrangement links TRBV5-4 to TRBJ2-7, with TRBD2 as a possible D gene (5 bases). The CDR3 is 15 amino acids. Trimming took off 4 bases at V and 0 bases at J, with 14 bases between the two ends. CDR1 SGHNT and CDR2 YYREEE come from the germline V gene (reference sequence). The CDR3 bases are TGTGCCAGCAGCCGAGCGGACGGGGACTCCTACGAGCAGTACTTC. Amino acid sequence: CASSRADGDSYEQYF.

The chain employs TRBV27 and TRBJ1-1; possible D gene TRBD1, 6 bases. The ends were cut back, 8 bases at V and 0 bases at J, with 13 bases in the middle. The length of the CDR3 is 14 residues. CDR1 and CDR2 (germline): MNHEY, SMNVEV (reference sequence). The CDR3 DNA reads as TGTGCCAGCGGTGGGTGGACAGTGAACACTGAAGCTTTCTTT. This codes for CASGGWTVNTEAFF.

This rearrangement joins TRBV10-3 to TRBJ2-5; no clear D. CDR1 ENHRY and CDR2 SYGVKD come from the germline V gene. The CDR3 is made up of 13 amino acids. V lost 7 bases to trimming and J lost 2 bases, with 11 bases between them. The CDR3 bases are TGTGCCATCACCGGCGGCCTTCAAGAGACCCAGTACTTC. Its protein is CAITGGLQETQYF.

V is TRBV6-1 and J is TRBJ1-1; the D gene is possibly TRBD1 (6 bases). Germline CDR1 is MNHNS and CDR2 is SASEGT. CDR3 length: 15 amino acids. The V gene lost 1 base and the J gene lost 5 bases, with 14 bases spanning the gap. In DNA, the CDR3 is TGTGCCAGCAGTGAAGAGGGCAGGGGTTTTACTGAAGCTTTCTTT. Residues: CASSEEGRGFTEAFF.

This clone was detected only a few times. J is TRBJ1-4 and V is TRBV18; a possible D gene is TRBD1 (6 bases). V lost 5 bases, J lost 8 bases, and 18 bases lay in between. Germline V lookup: CDR1 KGHSH, CDR2 LQKENI. The CDR3 is made up of 15 amino acids. CDR3 protein: CASSNAQGVKEKLFF. CDR3 nucleotide sequence: TGTGCCAGCTCAAACGCACAGGGAGTTAAAGAAAAACTGTTTTTT.

V and J are TRBV7-8 and TRBJ1-5; D is unclear. Germline CDR1 and CDR2: SGHVS and FQNEAQ. The CDR3 loop spans 14 amino acids. V lost 2 bases, J lost 7 bases, and 12 bases lay in between. The CDR3 loop reads CASSLSGSWQPQHF. The DNA of the CDR3 is TGTGCCAGCAGCTTATCAGGATCATGGCAGCCCCAGCATTTT.

In this sample, this clone turned up a few times. The CDR3 coding sequence is TGTGCCAGCTCCCCCGGGACAGGGGCCTACGAGCAGTACTTC. Translation gives CASSPGTGAYEQYF. The V and J genes are TRBV18 and TRBJ2-7, with 10 bases fitting TRBD1. The V gene's germline CDR1 is KGHSH and CDR2 LQKENI. The CDR3 has 14 residues. With V trimmed by 6 bases and J by 2 bases, 4 bases remained unmatched.

This chain connects TRBV13 to TRBJ2-1, with TRBD1 matching over 9 bases. CDR1 and CDR2 (germline): PRHDT, FYEKMQ (reference sequence). This CDR3 contains 17 residues. The J segment lost 5 bases and the V segment lost 4 bases, leaving 12 bases of the junction unmatched. The chain's CDR3 is CASSWRTGGYLHNEQFF. The CDR3, as DNA: TGTGCCAGCAGCTGGCGAACAGGGGGCTATTTACACAATGAGCAGTTCTTC. Variable domain in full (rest from reference TRBV13 and TRBJ2-1): AAGVIQSPRHLIKEKRETATLKCYPIPRHDTVYWYQQGPGQDPQFLISFYEKMQSDKGSIPDRFSAQQFSDYHSELNMSSLELGDSALYFCASSWRTGGYLHNEQFFGPGTRLTVL.

The V call is TRBV4-3, the J call TRBJ1-4; 9 nucleotides align to TRBD1. CDR1 is LGHNA, CDR2 YSLEER, per germline. The CDR3 has 16 residues. With V trimmed by 2 bases and J by 7 bases, 8 bases remained unmatched. The CDR3 bases are TGCGCCAGCAGCCAACTACTACAGGGGGCGGGTGAAAAACTGTTTTTT. Residues: CASSQLLQGAGEKLFF.

V is TRBV5-1 and J is TRBJ2-1; unclear D gene. This CDR3 has 13 residues. Germline-derived CDR1 and CDR2 are SGHRS and YFSETQ. The V and J ends lost 2 bases and 8 bases respectively, with 11 bases between them. This chain's CDR3 is CASSFFGPDEQFF. CDR3 DNA: TGCGCCAGCAGCTTTTTTGGGCCCGATGAGCAGTTCTTC.